This T cell receptor beta chain was captured by sequencing in a study of blood T cell repertoires in COVID-19. Study-wide background: The United States, Italy and Spain were the sources of the acute and convalescent COVID-19 samples. T cells, B-cell-depleted T cells, or PBMCs supplied cDNA or gDNA.

The sample holds many counts of this clone. Germline CDR1 is LGHNT and CDR2 is FRNRAP. This CDR3 has 12 amino acids. V shed 6 bases and J shed 4 bases, with 9 bases lying between them. Source study methods: Reference gene primers were amplified, and this amplification served to estimate nucleated cell counts. Assay: immunoSEQ multiplex PCR; the TCRdb copy retains only in-frame clones and omits some. V, J and clone size are those of that table, while D and trimming were read from the DNA. Altogether over 100,000 clones are present, around 80% being singletons, with the ten largest covering around 4.7%.

The origin of this receptor is a human donor in a cohort sampled during active or convalescent COVID-19. The chain is built from TRBV12-5 and TRBJ1-1; D ambiguous. The sample was peripheral blood. The CDR3 DNA sequence: TGTGCTAGTGGACGTAGGAGCACTGAAGCTTTCTTT. Protein sequence: CASGRRSTEAFF.